Listed below are T cell receptor beta chains from one sample, sequenced in a study of T cell responses to AZD1222 COVID-19 vaccine. Sequenced by immunoSEQ multiplex PCR; TCRdb stores in-frame clones only, minus some. This table has roughly 70,000 clones, about 90% appearing once. The source material was peripheral blood, sampled 28 days after the second dose of the MenACWY control vaccine. All receptors derive from an adult who received the MenACWY meningococcal vaccine as a control. CDR3s include the opening cysteine and the closing phenylalanine or tryptophan. The order of the fields is CDR3 length, D gene, V gene, clone size, J gene, CDR3 DNA, CDR3 protein. D genes are given only for firm matches. Clone size is given for some rows only: seen once, a few or many times, or a class if the clone is expanded.

13	NA	TRBV5-4	NA	TRBJ2-7	TGTGCCAGCAGCTTCGGGGGAGCCTACGAGCAGTACTTC	CASSFGGAYEQYF
15	NA	TRBV30	NA	TRBJ2-7	TGTGCCTGGAGCGGAATGGACGGATTTTCCTACGAGCAGTACTTC	CAWSGMDGFSYEQYF
13	NA	TRBV7-9	NA	TRBJ2-7	TGTGCCAGCAGCCTACCGGGACACGACAAACAGTACTTC	CASSLPGHDKQYF
16	TRBD1	TRBV4-2	NA	TRBJ2-4	TGTGCCAGCAGCCAAGATTTCGGGACAGATAAAAACATTCAGTACTTC	CASSQDFGTDKNIQYF
12	NA	TRBV28	once	TRBJ1-6	TGTTCGACGGGGCAGTCTAATTCACCCCTCCACTTT	CSTGQSNSPLHF
15	NA	TRBV21-1	NA	TRBJ1-2	TGTGCCAGCAGCAAAGGGAGACGGGCATCTTATGGCTACACCTTC	CASSKGRRASYGYTF
14	NA	TRBV30	NA	TRBJ1-4	TGTGCCTGGAGCCAGGCGACGGGTAATGAAAAACTGTTTTTT	CAWSQATGNEKLFF
16	NA	TRBV4-1	NA	TRBJ2-1	TGCGCCAGCAGCCAAGAAGTGGGGCGGGTAGGGGGTGAGCAGTTCTTC	CASSQEVGRVGGEQFF
13	NA	TRBV6-6	few	TRBJ2-3	TGTGCCAGCAGGCGGGATTCCACAGATACGCAGTATTTT	CASRRDSTDTQYF
17	NA	TRBV19	NA	TRBJ2-2	TGTGCCAGTAGTATGGGGTACTGGGGGCCTCAAGCCGGGGAGCTGTTTTTT	CASSMGYWGPQAGELFF
14	TRBD1	TRBV19	NA	TRBJ1-1	TGTGCCAGTAGTAAGACAGGGTTGAACACTGAAGCTTTCTTT	CASSKTGLNTEAFF
14	TRBD1	TRBV27	NA	TRBJ2-7	TGTGCCAGCAGAGACTACGGACAGGGGGTTGTGGAGTACTTC	CASRDYGQGVVEYF
16	TRBD2	TRBV30	NA	TRBJ2-1	TGTTCATCCTCCTCTCGGGTCGGGACTAGTTTCGATGAGCAGTTCTTC	CSSSSRVGTSFDEQFF
16	TRBD1	TRBV13	NA	TRBJ2-2	TGTGCCAGCAGCTTGATGGCAGGGGGCCCCACCGGGGAGCTGTTTTTT	CASSLMAGGPTGELFF